These T cell receptor beta chains were read from a single sample in a study of beta chain features in type 1 diabetes. Clones were read by immunoSEQ multiplex PCR, and TCRdb kept only the in-frame ones, dropping some. The sample shows around 250,000 clones, 25% to 30% of them seen only once. The sample comprised central memory CD4+ T cells from blood. These receptors originate from a man aged 30 to 39 in good health. Both conserved end residues are part of each CDR3. The D gene is left open where the match is weak. A clone size is listed for some rows: how often the clone was seen (once, few, many), or a class if it is expanded.

j_call | v_call | d_call | clone_size | cdr3_nt | cdr3_aa
TRBJ2-1 | TRBV29-1 | TRBD2 | few | TGCAGCGTTGAAGATAGGAGACTAGCTCCCAATGAGCAGTTCTTC | CSVEDRRLAPNEQFF
TRBJ1-5 | TRBV28 | - | - | TGTGCCAGCAACCTACAGGGAGGTCAGCCCCAGCATTTT | CASNLQGGQPQHF
TRBJ1-1 | TRBV29-1 | - | few | TGCAGCGTTGTTCGGGGGGTAAACACTGAAGCTTTCTTT | CSVVRGVNTEAFF
TRBJ2-3 | TRBV29-1 | TRBD1 | - | TGCAGCGTTACTGGTTGGGGACAGGGGGCGATATCAGATACGCAGTATTTT | CSVTGWGQGAISDTQYF
TRBJ2-3 | TRBV4-1 | - | - | TGCGCCAGCAGCCCCCCAAGAGGGTCTAGCACAGATACGCAGTATTTT | CASSPPRGSSTDTQYF
TRBJ2-7 | TRBV30 | TRBD1 | few | TGTGCCTGGAGTTTTCGGACAGGTTACAGCGAGCAGTACTTC | CAWSFRTGYSEQYF
TRBJ2-5 | TRBV28 | - | - | TGTGCCAGCAGGGGTTCGGGGGCTATACTAAAGACCCAGTACTTC | CASRGSGAILKTQYF
TRBJ2-2 | TRBV19 | TRBD2 | few | TGTGCCAGTAGTACCGGGACTAGGGGCACCGGGGAGCTGTTTTTT | CASSTGTRGTGELFF
TRBJ1-1 | TRBV5-6 | - | few | TGTGCCAGCTCCACTGGGTGGCTCGCTGAAGCTTTCTTT | CASSTGWLAEAFF
TRBJ1-1 | TRBV5-1 | - | few | TGCGCCAGCAGCTTGGATATAGGGAAAACTGAAGCTTTCTTT | CASSLDIGKTEAFF
TRBJ1-1 | TRBV27 | - | - | TGTGCCAGCAGTTCATGGGGGGAGATGAACACTGAAGCTTTCTTT | CASSSWGEMNTEAFF
TRBJ2-3 | TRBV2 | TRBD1 | few | TGTGCCAGCAGTGGTACAGGGGCCGCCACAGATACGCAGTATTTT | CASSGTGAATDTQYF
TRBJ2-1 | TRBV7-9 | TRBD2 | many | TGTGCCAGCAGCTTCGGTGGAGCGGGGAATGAGCAGTTCTTC | CASSFGGAGNEQFF
TRBJ1-6 | TRBV18 | TRBD1 | - | TGTGCCAGCTCGCAGGGGGAAGTCTCACCCCTCCACTTT | CASSQGEVSPLHF
TRBJ2-5 | TRBV29-1 | - | few | TGCAGCGTTGAGGAGATTCAAGAGACCCAGTACTTC | CSVEEIQETQYF
TRBJ2-3 | TRBV7-2 | TRBD2 | - | TGTGCCAGCAGCTCCTTAGCGGGGGGGCCAGATACGCAGTATTTT | CASSSLAGGPDTQYF
TRBJ1-4 | TRBV30 | - | - | TGTGCCTGGAGTGGAGCTCCGGAGGGGGGCAGTAATGAAAAACTGTTTTTT | CAWSGAPEGGSNEKLFF